These 31 T cell receptor beta chains share one sample of origin, sequenced in a study of T cells in Graves' hyperthyroidism and ophthalmopathy (dated by TCRdb to between 2018 and 2021). Receptors were amplified or captured by multiplex PCR. Sequencer: Illumina HiSeq 2000. The TCR beta CDR3 regions were amplified from the RNA transcripts. The TCR CDR3 was subjected to a first round of RT-PCR using the HTBI primer set and the Qiagen OneStep RT-PCR kit. TCRdb took the public reads, trimmed them with fastp at Q25, ran MiXCR for clone calling and kept in-frame beta chains. When rows share a CDR3 protein, they turn into one entry using the most common DNA and genes. The table for this sample lists about 400,000 distinct CDR3 sequences; about a sixth of them were counted only once. The ten most abundant clones make up roughly 15% of the sample. The sample taken for sequencing was blood. Receptor source: a woman between 18 and 29 years old with Graves' hyperthyroidism.

This clonotype was recorded at least ten times. CDR3 protein: CASSQEGALLSQHF. Written as DNA, the CDR3 is TGTGCCAGCAGCCAAGAAGGGGCTTTGTTATCCCAGCATTTT. This chain links TRBV28 with TRBJ1-5; D is possibly TRBD1 (5 bases). V was shortened by 6 bases and J by 11 bases, with 20 bases between the two germline ends. Germline V lookup: CDR1 MDHEN, CDR2 SYDVKM. The CDR3 sequence is 14 residues long.

This clonotype occurred a few times. The gene calls are TRBV6-2 or TRBV6-3 and TRBJ2-1; D not certain. The V end was cut by 4 bases, the J end by 6 bases, with 13 bases between. The CDR3 is made up of 14 amino acids. CDR1 and CDR2 from the germline V gene are MNHEY and SVGEGT. CDR3 amino acids: CASSFYRVPNEQFF. The CDR3 DNA reads TGTGCCAGCAGTTTTTACCGGGTTCCCAATGAGCAGTTCTTC.

This clonotype has ten or more counts. The chain employs TRBV5-1 and TRBJ1-2; the match to TRBD1 covers 8 bases. The J segment lost 8 bases and the V segment lost 3 bases, leaving 9 bases of the junction unmatched. Germline CDR1 and CDR2: SGHRS and YFSETQ. CDR3 length: 14 amino acids. CDR3 sequence (DNA): TGCGCCAGCAGCTCGGGGGACAGGCGGTCGGGCTACACCTTC. Protein: CASSSGDRRSGYTF.

V gene TRBV3-1 combines with J gene TRBJ2-1, with 9 bases matching TRBD2. Per the germline V gene, CDR1 is LGHDT and CDR2 is YNNKEL (reference sequence). The CDR3 length is 13 residues. Trimming removed 1 base from V and 15 bases from J; junction bases left unmatched: 7. The CDR3 reads CASSQVGGGDRFF. The CDR3 bases are TGTGCCAGCAGCCAAGTGGGCGGGGGGGATCGGTTCTTC.

CDR3 sequence: CATSLTGAINEKLFF. In DNA, the CDR3 is TGTGCCACCAGCCTGACGGGGGCCATAAATGAAAAACTGTTTTTT. The J gene is TRBJ1-4, the V gene TRBV15; weak D call: TRBD1 (6 bases). The CDR3 contains 15 residues. Germline V gene sequence: CDR1 LNHNV, CDR2 YYDKDF (reference sequence). The V and J ends lost 5 bases and 5 bases respectively, with 15 bases between them.

Concerning this clonotype itself: This may be a read error, as it is one base from a much larger clone. This sequence joins TRBV11-2 and TRBJ2-7; 12 bases line up with TRBD2. The CDR3 spans 15 residues. The V gene end was trimmed by 0 bases and the J gene end by 6 bases; junction bases not matched to a gene: 3. In germline, CDR1 is SGHAT, CDR2 FQNNGV. CDR3 sequence: CASSLDELAGGEQYF. The CDR3 coding sequence is TGTGCCAGCAGCTTAGATGAACTAGCGGGAGGCGAGCAGTACTTC.

This clonotype was seen a few times. The rearrangement uses TRBV19 and TRBJ1-5, with a weak D call TRBD1 (5 bases). V lost 1 base and J lost 4, with 11 bases in between. The length of the CDR3 is 15 residues. Germline-derived CDR1 and CDR2 are LNHDA and SQIVND (reference sequence). The CDR3 nucleotides read TGTGCCAGTAGTATAGGAGGCAGGACAAATCAGCCCCAGCATTTT. This codes for CASSIGGRTNQPQHF.

The chain has TRBV24-1 and TRBJ2-7, with TRBD1 matching 7 bases. The CDR3 spans 15 residues. Germline CDR1 is KGHDR and CDR2 is SFDVKD. J gave up 0 bases and V 3 bases, and 4 bases lay outside the gene matches. CDR3 coding DNA: TGTGCCACCAGTGATAAAAGGGACAGCTCCTACGAGCAGTACTTC. Encoded protein: CATSDKRDSSYEQYF.

DNA for the CDR3: TGTGCCAGCAACTTTGGCGGAGCGGGAAACGAGCAGTTCTTC. Residues: CASNFGGAGNEQFF. The rearrangement links TRBV7-9 to TRBJ2-1; 7 nucleotides line up with TRBD2. The CDR3 consists of 14 residues. V was clipped by 7 bases and J by 10 bases; unmatched bases: 13. CDR1 and CDR2 from the germline V gene are SEHNR and FQNEAQ (reference sequence).

This clonotype was seen repeatedly, ten times or more. The chain employs TRBV11-2 and TRBJ1-1; D is uncertain. The CDR3 contains 15 residues. The V end lost 4 bases, the J end lost 0 bases, and 12 bases lay between the germline ends. Germline V gives CDR1 SGHAT, CDR2 FQNNGV. The CDR3 nucleotides read TGTGCCAGCAGCTCCCTTCGGTACCTGAACACTGAAGCTTTCTTT. It codes for CASSSLRYLNTEAFF.

V is TRBV24-1 and J is TRBJ2-3; TRBD1 matches 7 bases. V was clipped by 4 bases and J by 5 bases; unmatched bases: 2. Germline V CDR1 and CDR2: KGHDR, SFDVKD. This CDR3 has 13 residues. CDR3 loop: CATSDRDRDTQYF. The CDR3 DNA follows: TGTGCCACCAGTGACCGGGACAGAGATACGCAGTATTTT.

In its sample, this clonotype was seen many times. The chain links TRBV2 to TRBJ2-7; 16 positions match TRBD2. V shed 8 bases, J shed 6 bases, and the junction held 7 bases outside the gene matches. CDR3 length equals 15 residues. CDR1 is SNHLY and CDR2 is FYNNEI in the germline V gene. The CDR3 region has the DNA TGTGCCAGCGCAGAGGGACTAGCGGGGGGGACCGAGCAGTACTTC. Its translation: CASAEGLAGGTEQYF.

Points on this clonotype: A much larger clone differs from this one at a single base, so this may be a read error. This rearrangement joins TRBV19 to TRBJ2-7, with 8 bases aligning to TRBD2. The length of the CDR3 is 16 residues. From germline, CDR1 is LNHDA and CDR2 SQIVND (reference sequence). CDR3 sequence: CASSSTHLRREGEQCF. The CDR3 DNA reads as TGTGCCAGTAGTAGTACCCACTTACGTCGGGAGGGCGAGCAGTGCTTC.

The sample holds a few counts of this clonotype. This chain links TRBV3-1 with TRBJ1-6; TRBD1 matches at 8 bases. Trimming at V came to 1 base and at J to 7 bases, leaving 3 bases not matched to a gene. Per the germline V gene, CDR1 is LGHDT and CDR2 is YNNKEL (reference sequence). This CDR3 comprises 15 residues. DNA of the CDR3: TGTGCCAGCAGCCAAGGGACAGGGCTCAATTCACCCCTCCACTTT. Translated, it gives CASSQGTGLNSPLHF.

This clonotype was found many times. The chain uses TRBV20-1 and TRBJ1-1, with D tentatively TRBD1 (6 bases). Germline lookup yields CDR1 DFQATT and CDR2 SNEGSKA (reference sequence). This CDR3 is built from 14 residues. V lost 6 bases and J 1 base, leaving 15 bases between the germline ends. CDR3 loop: CSARQGRQNTEAFF. The DNA of the CDR3 is TGCAGTGCACGCCAGGGGCGCCAGAACACTGAAGCTTTCTTT.

In this sample, this clonotype turned up a few times. The chain couples TRBV11-2 to TRBJ2-4, with a tentative D call TRBD2 (6 bases). Deletions cut 4 bases from V and 0 bases from J, with 7 bases between. Germline loops: CDR1 SGHAT, CDR2 FQNNGV. The CDR3 is 14 residues long. CDR3 in amino acids: CASSSGLAKNIQYF. The CDR3 region has the DNA TGTGCCAGCAGCTCGGGACTAGCCAAAAACATTCAGTACTTC.

This clonotype showed up many times. This CDR3 reads CAISGGGPTPAPDTQYF. Written as DNA, the CDR3 is TGTGCCATCAGTGGCGGGGGGCCGACCCCAGCACCAGATACGCAGTATTTT. The chain combines TRBV10-3 with TRBJ2-3; 8 bases are shared with TRBD2. This CDR3 comprises 17 residues. In germline, CDR1 is ENHRY, CDR2 SYGVKD. V lost 4 bases, J lost 4 bases, and 13 bases stayed unmatched.

This clonotype was observed at least ten times. This chain connects TRBV12-3 or TRBV12-4 to TRBJ1-5; D is ambiguous. V lost 1 base to trimming and J lost 3 bases, with 7 bases between them. The length of the CDR3 is 14 residues. The CDR3 region is CASSLGGYNQPQHF. As DNA, the CDR3 is TGTGCCAGCAGTTTAGGAGGGTACAATCAGCCCCAGCATTTT.

In this sample, this clonotype turned up many times. This chain joins TRBV15 and TRBJ1-2; D is uncertain. Germline-derived CDR1 and CDR2 are LNHNV and YYDKDF (reference sequence). The CDR3 has 16 amino acids. V lost 0 bases and J 0 bases, leaving 11 bases between the germline ends. CDR3 bases: TGTGCCACCAGCAGAGATACTGTAGTTACTAACTATGGCTACACCTTC. Amino acid sequence: CATSRDTVVTNYGYTF.

This clonotype was seen at least ten times. V is TRBV6-5 and J is TRBJ1-1, with D hard to call. CDR1 and CDR2 (germline): MNHEY, SVGAGI. This CDR3 comprises 15 residues. Trimming removed 0 bases from V and 0 bases from J, with 8 bases in between. CDR3 sequence: CASSYSGGVNTEAFF. In DNA, the CDR3 is TGTGCCAGCAGTTACTCGGGCGGGGTGAACACTGAAGCTTTCTTT.

In this sample, this clonotype turned up a few times. V usage is TRBV4-3 and J usage is TRBJ2-2, with D possibly being TRBD2 (5 bases). Germline V CDR1 and CDR2: LGHNA, YSLEER. Trimming stripped 0 bases from V and 1 base from J, with 12 bases between. The CDR3 extends over 17 amino acids. CDR3 loop: CASSQDKTGMNTGELFF. CDR3 DNA: TGCGCCAGCAGCCAAGATAAGACGGGGATGAACACCGGGGAGCTGTTTTTT.

The J gene is TRBJ2-1, the V gene TRBV20-1; the D gene is possibly TRBD2 (7 bases). Germline-derived CDR1 and CDR2 are DFQATT and SNEGSKA (reference sequence). The CDR3 extends over 15 amino acids. V was shortened by 6 bases and J by 10 bases, with 25 bases between the two germline ends. Here the CDR3 reads CSATGGGGTLGEQFF. The CDR3 coding sequence is TGCAGTGCCACAGGCGGGGGCGGGACCTTGGGAGAGCAGTTCTTC.

This clonotype was recorded many times. V and J are TRBV5-1 and TRBJ2-5, with a weak D call TRBD1 (6 bases). This CDR3 has 15 residues. Deletions cut 5 bases from V and 2 bases from J, with 16 bases between. Germline V CDR1 and CDR2: SGHRS, YFSETQ. The CDR3 loop reads CASRGGHQIQETQYF. CDR3 nucleotides: TGCGCCAGCAGAGGGGGACATCAGATACAAGAGACCCAGTACTTC.

For this clonotype: This could be a read error, since a much larger clone is one nucleotide away. The chain recombines TRBV6-2 or TRBV6-3 with TRBJ2-6; D is uncertain. This CDR3 contains 16 residues. Germline CDR1 and CDR2: MNHEY and SVGEGT. In DNA form, the CDR3 reads TGTGCCGGCAGTTTCCAGCTTAGCTCTGGGGCCAACGTCCTGACTTTC. Protein: CAGSFQLSSGANVLTF.

This clonotype was detected ten times or more. The chain couples TRBV11-2 to TRBJ2-1; the D gene is possibly TRBD2 (6 bases). The CDR3 spans 15 residues. From germline, CDR1 is SGHAT and CDR2 FQNNGV. Trimming left V 5 bases short and J 0 bases short, with 11 bases between. CDR3: CASSALASSYNEQFF. In nucleotides, the CDR3 is TGTGCCAGCAGCGCCCTAGCGAGCTCCTACAATGAGCAGTTCTTC.

This clonotype was seen at least ten times. V gene TRBV12-3 or TRBV12-4 combines with J gene TRBJ1-1; D is unresolved. The CDR3 extends over 16 amino acids. The V and J ends lost 0 bases and 0 bases respectively, with 11 bases between them. CDR3: CASSLAQPRVNTEAFF. CDR3 sequence (DNA): TGTGCCAGCAGTTTAGCCCAACCGCGGGTGAACACTGAAGCTTTCTTT.

This clonotype was counted many times. The genes are TRBV3-1 and TRBJ2-1; 10 nucleotides agree with TRBD2. The CDR3 extends over 15 amino acids. CDR1 is LGHDT and CDR2 is YNNKEL in the germline V gene (reference sequence). V trimming: 4 bases; J trimming: 4 bases; junction bases outside the gene matches: 4. The CDR3 nucleotides read TGTGCCAGCAGCCCTAGCGGGAGAAGGTACAATGAGCAGTTCTTC. It yields the protein CASSPSGRRYNEQFF.

Note on this clonotype: One end of the junction fails to match germline, which may point to a read error. J is TRBJ1-2 and V is TRBV29-1; D gene unclear. Germline V gene data show CDR1 as SQVTM and CDR2 as ANQGSEA. The CDR3 is 13 amino acids. CDR3 region: CSVEVPRNYGCTF. The CDR3 nucleotides are TGCAGCGTTGAAGTCCCGCGTAACTATGGCTGCACCTTC.

CDR3 region: CASRDRDTRNIQYF. CDR3 nucleotide sequence: TGTGCCAGCAGGGACCGGGACACTCGGAACATTCAGTACTTC. The chain carries TRBV6-2 or TRBV6-3 and TRBJ2-4; D possibly corresponds to TRBD1 (6 bases). Per the germline V gene, CDR1 is MNHEY and CDR2 is SVGEGT. This CDR3 has 14 amino acids. V gave up 6 bases and J gave up 7 bases, with 16 bases separating them.

The chain carries TRBV20-1 and TRBJ2-5; 14 bases agree with TRBD2. V gave up 3 bases and J gave up 2 bases; unmatched junction bases: 8. The CDR3 is 17 residues long. CDR1 DFQATT and CDR2 SNEGSKA come from the germline V gene (reference sequence). The chain's CDR3 is CSASFGLAGGGQETQYF. Written as DNA, the CDR3 is TGCAGTGCTAGCTTCGGACTAGCGGGGGGCGGTCAAGAGACCCAGTACTTC.

This clonotype was counted a few times. The rearrangement uses TRBV4-2 and TRBJ2-2; tentatively, D is TRBD1 (6 bases). The V end was cut by 2 bases, the J end by 0 bases, with 13 bases between. Germline V gives CDR1 LGHNA, CDR2 YNFKEQ. The CDR3 totals 17 residues. This chain's CDR3 is CASSQLRDITNTGELFF. The CDR3 DNA reads TGTGCCAGCAGCCAACTTCGGGACATTACGAACACCGGGGAGCTGTTTTTT.